This T cell receptor beta chain was obtained from a study of naive and memory T cell subsets. Ten or more counts support this clonotype. An oligonucleotide containing a UMI was ligated to the 3' end of TCR cDNA. Reverse transcription used DNase-treated unsorted total RNA, aiming for roughly 1 to 1,100 ng. J was trimmed by 1 base and V by 2 bases; bases with no gene match: 6. The CDR3 has 16 residues. Germline CDR1 SGHDN, CDR2 FVKESK. Ligated cDNA underwent four rounds of PCR with nested alpha and beta constant region primers and SP2. TCRdb independently ran MiXCR on the 5' RACE reads; one entry per CDR3 protein. The sample has 55,000 to 70,000 distinct CDR3 sequences, approximately 6.6% seen once.

This receptor was identified in a male donor in good health. The V gene is TRBV14, the J gene TRBJ1-2; 8 bases match TRBD1. DNA of the CDR3: TGTGCCAGCAGCCAAACGGGGACAGGCCGTAACTATGGCTACACCTTC. Protein product: CASSQTGTGRNYGYTF.